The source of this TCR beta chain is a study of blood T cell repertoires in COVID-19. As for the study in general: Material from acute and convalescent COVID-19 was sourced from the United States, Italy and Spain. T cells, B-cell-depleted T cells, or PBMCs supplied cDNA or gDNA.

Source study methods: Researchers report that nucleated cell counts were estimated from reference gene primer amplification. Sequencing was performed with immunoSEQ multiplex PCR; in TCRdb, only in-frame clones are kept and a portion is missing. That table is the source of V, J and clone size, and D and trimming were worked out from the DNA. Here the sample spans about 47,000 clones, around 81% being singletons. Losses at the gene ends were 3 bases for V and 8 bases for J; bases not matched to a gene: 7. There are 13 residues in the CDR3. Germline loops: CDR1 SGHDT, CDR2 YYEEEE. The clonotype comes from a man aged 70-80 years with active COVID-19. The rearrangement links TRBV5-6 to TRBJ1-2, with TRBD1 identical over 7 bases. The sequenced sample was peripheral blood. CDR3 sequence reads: CASSSDRAGGYTF. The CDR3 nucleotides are TGTGCCAGCAGCTCTGACAGGGCCGGAGGCTACACCTTC.